The T cell receptor beta chain described here comes from a study of cytomegalovirus exposure and HLA in healthy donors. In the case of this clone: The antigen is undetermined.

Study conclusions and caveats: Per a prior analysis, the majority of TCR beta V segments were productive roughly 87% or roughly 30% of the time. More clonal expansion characterized HLA-associated TCR beta chains than equally common others in a later analysis.

PCR was performed using 60 Vbeta and 13 Jbeta primers. Profiled with immunoSEQ multiplex PCR; TCRdb holds only in-frame clones, not every one. The sample holds hundreds of thousands of clones, roughly 83% seen once. This TCR derives from a girl aged 10-17 years in good health and CMV-seronegative. The sample comprised PBMCs.

For the CDR3, the DNA is TGTGCCAGCAGCTACCCGAGGGATAAAAACATTCAGTACTTC. Its protein is CASSYPRDKNIQYF. The chain carries TRBV11-2 and TRBJ2-4; maybe TRBD2 (5 bases). With 4 bases removed from V and 4 bases from J, the gap between germline ends came to 11 bases. This CDR3 contains 14 residues. Germline CDR1 and CDR2: SGHAT and FQNNGV.